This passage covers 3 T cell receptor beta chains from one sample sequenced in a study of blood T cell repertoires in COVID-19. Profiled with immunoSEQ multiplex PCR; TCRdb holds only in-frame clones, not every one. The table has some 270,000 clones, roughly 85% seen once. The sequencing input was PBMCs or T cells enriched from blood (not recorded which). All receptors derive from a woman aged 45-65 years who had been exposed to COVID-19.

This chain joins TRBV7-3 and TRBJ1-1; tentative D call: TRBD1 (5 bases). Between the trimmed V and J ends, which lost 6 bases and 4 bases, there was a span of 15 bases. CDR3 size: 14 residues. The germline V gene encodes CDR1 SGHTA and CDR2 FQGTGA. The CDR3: CASSLSTGGTEAFF. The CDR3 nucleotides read TGTGCCAGCAGTCTATCGACCGGGGGCACTGAAGCTTTCTTT. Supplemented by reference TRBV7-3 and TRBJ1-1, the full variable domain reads GAGVSQTPSNKVTEKGKYVELRCDPISGHTALYWYRQSLGQGPEFLIYFQGTGAADDSGLPNDRFFAVRPEGSVSTLKIQRTERGDSAVYLCASSLSTGGTEAFFGQGTRLTVV.

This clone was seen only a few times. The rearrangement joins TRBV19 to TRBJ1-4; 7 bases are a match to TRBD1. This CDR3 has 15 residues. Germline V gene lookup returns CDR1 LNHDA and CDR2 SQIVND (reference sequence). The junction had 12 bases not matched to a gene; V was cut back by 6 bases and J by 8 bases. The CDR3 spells CASSLDPQGREKLFF. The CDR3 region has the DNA TGTGCCAGTAGCCTCGATCCACAGGGGCGGGAAAAACTGTTTTTT.

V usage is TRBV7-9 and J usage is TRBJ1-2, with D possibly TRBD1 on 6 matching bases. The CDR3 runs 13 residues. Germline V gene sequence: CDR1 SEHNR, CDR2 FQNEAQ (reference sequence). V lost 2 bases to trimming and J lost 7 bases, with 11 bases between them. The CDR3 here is CASSLPGAGGYTF. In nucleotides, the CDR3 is TGTGCCAGCAGCTTACCAGGGGCTGGTGGCTACACCTTC.